The clone carrying this T cell receptor (beta chain) is medium-sized within its sample. As yet, its antigen is unknown. The CDR3 has 15 residues. The J segment lost 4 bases and the V segment lost 2 bases, leaving 4 bases of the junction unmatched. Broader study findings: Tumor memory CD4+ T cell TCR gene usage was found to cluster with blood and lymph node memory CD4+ cells and with lymph node naive CD4+ cells.

The TRBV12-4/TRBJ1-2 clonotypes were amplified using barcode primers with ligated adaptors. TCRdb passed the multiplex PCR reads through MiXCR, listing each CDR3 protein once. In the table there are approximately 1,300 distinct CDR3 sequences, around 20% of which are singletons. The sequence was obtained from a female donor with breast cancer. This chain uses TRBV12-3 or TRBV12-4 with TRBJ1-2; 10 bases are shared with TRBD1. The sample comprised memory CD4+ T cells sorted from blood. Subset in this sample: memory CD4+ T cells, CD4+CD45RO+CD25-. The chain's CDR3 is CASSLKGQGFYGYTF. As DNA, the CDR3 is TGTGCCAGCAGTTTAAAGGGACAGGGGTTCTATGGCTACACCTTC.